What follows are 29 T cell receptor beta chains derived from one specimen sequenced in a study of cytotoxic CD8 clonotypes in ibrutinib-treated CLL. Sequencing used immunoSEQ multiplex PCR; TCRdb keeps in-frame clones, though not all of them. The sample lists under 150,000 clones; around 81% were seen once. The sequencing here drew on PBMCs, taken after 36 months of ibrutinib treatment. These receptors were obtained from a human donor with chronic lymphocytic leukemia.

The chain uses TRBV9 and TRBJ2-2, with a weak D call TRBD1 (5 bases). CDR3 length equals 16 residues. Trimming took 0 bases from V and 0 from J, leaving 9 bases between them. Germline-derived CDR1 and CDR2 are SGDLS and YYNGEE. The CDR3 DNA reads TGTGCCAGCAGCGTAGCTCCGACAGCGAACACCGGGGAGCTGTTTTTT. Residues: CASSVAPTANTGELFF.

This clone was observed a handful of times. The J gene is TRBJ1-6, the V gene TRBV10-3; D may be TRBD1 (5 bases). The CDR3 is 16 amino acids. V lost 0 bases to trimming and J lost 10 bases, with 16 bases between them. CDR1 and CDR2 from the germline V gene are ENHRY and SYGVKD. The CDR3 DNA is TGTGCCATCAGTGAGTCTCCCGCAGAATCAGGGTCACCCCTCCACTTT. Its translation is CAISESPAESGSPLHF.

V is TRBV25-1 and J is TRBJ2-1; D possibly corresponds to TRBD2 (6 bases). Germline V CDR1 and CDR2: MGHDK, SYGVNS. V lost 7 bases and J lost 7, with 20 bases in between. The CDR3 has 15 amino acids. CDR3 in amino acids: CASTRVGLARNEQFF. The CDR3 region has the DNA TGTGCCAGCACCAGGGTCGGGCTAGCGCGGAATGAGCAGTTCTTC.

The gene calls are TRBV7-9 and TRBJ2-3; no reliable D call. Germline CDR1 reads SEHNR; CDR2 reads FQNEAQ (reference sequence). Trimming shortened V by 2 bases and J by 6 bases, and 9 bases separated the two germline ends. The CDR3 has 13 amino acids. The CDR3 spells CASSLMGMDTQYF. CDR3 nucleotide sequence: TGTGCCAGCAGCTTAATGGGGATGGATACGCAGTATTTT.

This chain links TRBV7-3 with TRBJ2-2; TRBD2 matches 13 bases. CDR1 SGHTA and CDR2 FQGTGA come from the germline V gene. The CDR3 sequence is 16 residues long. V was clipped by 3 bases and J by 7 bases; unmatched bases: 5. The CDR3 spells CASSFARTSGSGELFF. The CDR3 region has the DNA TGTGCCAGCAGCTTTGCCCGGACTAGCGGGAGCGGGGAGCTGTTTTTT.

This clone has just a few counts. The V gene is TRBV5-6, the J gene TRBJ1-4; no clear D gene. The CDR3 loop spans 11 amino acids. V was clipped by 6 bases and J by 8 bases, with 8 bases between them. Germline V gives CDR1 SGHDT, CDR2 YYEEEE. The CDR3 DNA sequence: TGTGCCAGCATCGTCTTAGAAAAACTGTTTTTT. Its translation: CASIVLEKLFF. The whole variable domain, filled in from reference TRBV5-6 and TRBJ1-4, reads DAGVTQSPTHLIKTRGQQVTLRCSPKSGHDTVSWYQQALGQGPQFIFQYYEEEERQRGNFPDRFSGHQFPNYSSELNVNALLLGDSALYLCASIVLEKLFFGSGTQLSVL.

The chain carries TRBV5-4 and TRBJ1-1; 7 nucleotides match TRBD1. With V trimmed by 4 bases and J by 5 bases, 8 bases remained unmatched. The CDR3 is made up of 14 amino acids. From germline, CDR1 is SGHNT and CDR2 YYREEE (reference sequence). The CDR3 DNA follows: TGTGCCAGCAGCCGGAACAGGGGAGATACTGAAGCTTTCTTT. Its protein is CASSRNRGDTEAFF.

This chain uses TRBV11-3 with TRBJ2-1; no definite D call. CDR3 length: 14 amino acids. V was shortened by 4 bases and J by 8 bases, with 15 bases between the two germline ends. CDR1 and CDR2 (germline): SGHNT, YENEEA. The CDR3 loop reads CASSSLESPDEQFF. The CDR3 DNA reads as TGTGCCAGCAGCTCGCTGGAGAGCCCGGATGAGCAGTTCTTC.

The CDR3 DNA reads as TGTGCCAGCAGAGGGACTCCATTCTACAATGAGCAGTTCTTC. Translated: CASRGTPFYNEQFF. The chain recombines TRBV6-5 with TRBJ2-1; D is possibly TRBD2 (6 bases). Germline CDR1 reads MNHEY; CDR2 reads SVGAGI. V shed 6 bases and J shed 3 bases, with 12 bases lying between them. This CDR3 comprises 14 residues.

This chain connects TRBV21-1 to TRBJ2-1; no DNA check was done on the table's D call, TRBD2. TRBV21-1 is tagged as a pseudogene. The CDR3 sequence is 15 residues long. CDR3 sequence (DNA): TGTGCCAGCAGCGCCCGGACTAGCGGGAGAGGAGAGCAGTTCTTC. It translates to CASSARTSGRGEQFF.

CDR3 in amino acids: CAIRLAGVTDTQYF. The CDR3 DNA is TGTGCCATCAGACTAGCGGGCGTCACAGATACGCAGTATTTT. The chain is built from TRBV10-3 and TRBJ2-3; 9 positions match TRBD2. Germline loops: CDR1 ENHRY, CDR2 SYGVKD. The CDR3 covers 14 residues. V lost 6 bases to trimming and J lost 2 bases; unmatched junction nucleotides: 3.

This chain uses TRBV2 with TRBJ1-2; a possible D gene is TRBD1 (5 bases). Germline V lookup: CDR1 SNHLY, CDR2 FYNNEI. This CDR3 comprises 16 residues. Deletions cut 2 bases from V and 5 bases from J, with 18 bases between. The CDR3 loop reads CASSESWDPSDYGYTF. CDR3 sequence (DNA): TGTGCCAGCAGTGAATCATGGGACCCAAGTGATTATGGCTACACCTTC. The full variable domain, completed using reference TRBV2 and TRBJ1-2, is EPEVTQTPSHQVTQMGQEVILRCVPISNHLYFYWYRQILGQKVEFLVSFYNNEISEKSEIFDDQFSVERPDGSNFTLKIRSTKLEDSAMYFCASSESWDPSDYGYTFGSGTRLTVV.

V usage is TRBV5-1 and J usage is TRBJ2-1, with 8 positions matching TRBD2. The CDR3 sequence is 16 residues long. Unmatched junction bases numbered 6, after V lost 4 bases and J lost 0 bases. Germline V lookup: CDR1 SGHRS, CDR2 YFSETQ. The DNA for the CDR3 is TGCGCCAGCAGCGCCAAGCGGGAGAGCTCCTACAATGAGCAGTTCTTC. Amino acids: CASSAKRESSYNEQFF.

This clone was seen just once. This sequence joins TRBV11-3 and TRBJ1-5, with D perhaps matching TRBD1 (6 bases). CDR1 is SGHNT, CDR2 YENEEA, per germline. There are 17 residues in the CDR3. V was cut by 1 base and J by 4 bases, with 17 bases left in between. The CDR3: CASSLVSPDSVNQPQHF. The CDR3 nucleotides read TGTGCCAGCAGCTTAGTATCTCCGGACAGTGTGAATCAGCCCCAGCATTTT.

The chain uses TRBV28 and TRBJ1-1; D is uncertain. The CDR3 is 11 amino acids. V was shortened by 5 bases and J by 8 bases, with 9 bases between the two germline ends. Germline V lookup: CDR1 MDHEN, CDR2 SYDVKM. The CDR3 spells CASSPSEEAFF. DNA of the CDR3: TGTGCCAGCAGTCCGTCAGAGGAAGCTTTCTTT. The variable domain in full, completed from reference TRBV28 and TRBJ1-1, reads DVKVTQSSRYLVKRTGEKVFLECVQDMDHENMFWYRQDPGLGLRLIYFSYDVKMKEKGDIPEGYSVSREKKERFSLILESASTNQTSMYLCASSPSEEAFFGQGTRLTVV.

The chain employs TRBV7-6 and TRBJ2-2; D remains ambiguous. The germline V gene encodes CDR1 SGHVS and CDR2 FNYEAQ. CDR3 length: 12 residues. The ends were cut back, 4 bases at V and 7 bases at J, with 7 bases in the middle. CDR3: CASSWGYGELFF. CDR3 bases: TGTGCCAGCAGCTGGGGTTACGGGGAGCTGTTTTTT.

This sequence joins TRBV5-4 and TRBJ2-1; 7 bases match TRBD2. The V and J ends lost 6 bases and 6 bases, in that order; junction bases with no gene match: 12. The germline V gene encodes CDR1 SGHNT and CDR2 YYREEE (reference sequence). The CDR3 spans 15 residues. CDR3 nucleotides: TGTGCCAGCACCCCGGGTGGCGGGAGTATCAATGAGCAGTTCTTC. It translates to CASTPGGGSINEQFF.

The gene calls are TRBV6-5 and TRBJ2-5; TRBD2 aligns across 10 bases. V dropped 0 bases and J dropped 5; count of bases not matched to a gene: 3. Germline CDR1 reads MNHEY; CDR2 reads SVGAGI. CDR3 length: 15 amino acids. The DNA of the CDR3 is TGTGCCAGCAGTTACTCCCTAGCGGGGGTTGAGACCCAGTACTTC. It specifies CASSYSLAGVETQYF.

Only a few counts were recorded for this clone. This rearrangement joins TRBV27 to TRBJ1-5; 8 nucleotides line up with TRBD1. V gave up 5 bases and J gave up 9 bases; unmatched junction bases: 12. Looked up from germline, CDR1 is MNHEY and CDR2 is SMNVEV (reference sequence). This CDR3 comprises 15 residues. Written as DNA, the CDR3 is TGTGCCAGCAGTCCTACCGCAGGGGGCTATAGGCCCCAGCATTTT. It translates to CASSPTAGGYRPQHF.

The chain is built from TRBV27 and TRBJ2-7, with D possibly being TRBD1 (6 bases). CDR3 length: 13 amino acids. V lost 5 bases and J lost 6, with 14 bases in between. The germline V gene encodes CDR1 MNHEY and CDR2 SMNVEV (reference sequence). The CDR3 region has the DNA TGTGCCAGCAGTCTGAACAGGGTTGGCGAGCAGTACTTC. Translation gives CASSLNRVGEQYF.

The gene calls are TRBV4-1 and TRBJ2-3, with 7 bases aligning to TRBD1. Germline trimming cut 0 bases from V and 2 bases from J; bases unmatched to any gene: 5. CDR1 MGHRA and CDR2 YSYEKL come from the germline V gene. CDR3 length equals 16 residues. The CDR3 DNA follows: TGCGCCAGCAGCCAAGACCCGGGACAGCTCACAGATACGCAGTATTTT. Protein sequence: CASSQDPGQLTDTQYF.

This clone turned up a few times. In DNA form, the CDR3 reads TGCGCCAGCAGGAGGGGTGGGAGTTCCTACAATGAGCAGTTCTTC. It translates to CASRRGGSSYNEQFF. The rearrangement joins TRBV5-1 to TRBJ2-1; D may correspond to TRBD1 or TRBD2 (5 bases each). V lost 5 bases and J lost 1, with 13 bases in between. Per the germline V gene, CDR1 is SGHRS and CDR2 is YFSETQ. This CDR3 has 15 residues.

The J gene is TRBJ2-7, the V gene TRBV4-2; possibly TRBD1 for D (7 bases). This CDR3 comprises 15 residues. V lost 5 bases and J 6 bases, leaving 20 bases between the germline ends. Germline V gives CDR1 LGHNA, CDR2 YNFKEQ. This CDR3 reads CASSSPGGLVVEQYF. The DNA of the CDR3 is TGTGCCAGCAGCTCCCCAGGGGGGCTGGTTGTCGAGCAGTACTTC.

This sequence joins TRBV2 and TRBJ1-5; unclear D gene. The CDR3 totals 15 residues. CDR1 and CDR2 from the germline V gene are SNHLY and FYNNEI. Between the trimmed V and J ends, which lost 6 bases and 1 base, there was a span of 13 bases. The CDR3 is CASSVGVLSNQPQHF. DNA of the CDR3: TGTGCCAGCAGCGTCGGGGTTCTGAGCAATCAGCCCCAGCATTTT.

V gene TRBV29-1 combines with J gene TRBJ2-1; D may be TRBD2 (6 bases). Germline V lookup: CDR1 SQVTM, CDR2 ANQGSEA. The V end lost 4 bases, the J end lost 6 bases, and 16 bases lay between the germline ends. CDR3 length: 14 residues. In nucleotides, the CDR3 is TGCAGCGTTGCGGTGCGGGGCACGGGCAATGAGCAGTTCTTC. This encodes CSVAVRGTGNEQFF.

This clone was observed a single time. V and J are TRBV18 and TRBJ1-5; 10 nucleotides match TRBD1. Germline CDR1 reads KGHSH; CDR2 reads LQKENI. The CDR3 loop spans 15 amino acids. After removal of 2 bases from V and 6 bases from J, the junction contained 4 bases not matched to a gene. The CDR3 protein is CASSPSGQGGQPQHF. In nucleotides, the CDR3 is TGTGCCAGCTCACCATCAGGACAGGGGGGTCAGCCCCAGCATTTT.

The rearrangement joins TRBV25-1 to TRBJ1-1; D is unresolved. Per the germline V gene, CDR1 is MGHDK and CDR2 is SYGVNS. The CDR3 contains 12 residues. With 4 bases removed from V and 7 bases from J, the gap between germline ends came to 10 bases. The CDR3 sequence is CASSAGSIEAFF. The CDR3 DNA sequence: TGTGCCAGCAGTGCGGGTTCTATTGAAGCTTTCTTT. The variable domain in full, completed from reference TRBV25-1 and TRBJ1-1, reads EADIYQTPRYLVIGTGKKITLECSQTMGHDKMYWYQQDPGMELHLIHYSYGVNSTEKGDLSSESTVSRIRTEHFPLTLESARPSHTSQYLCASSAGSIEAFFGQGTRLTVV.

This CDR3 is CASSSRTGMIDTQYF. The CDR3 bases are TGTGCCAGCAGTTCCCGGACAGGGATGATCGATACGCAGTATTTT. The chain has TRBV6-5 and TRBJ2-3, with TRBD1 matching 8 bases. J lost 6 bases, V lost 4 bases, and 9 bases had no gene match. The germline V gene has CDR1 MNHEY and CDR2 SVGAGI. CDR3 length equals 15 residues.

The chain couples TRBV2 to TRBJ2-5; TRBD1 matches 8 bases. The germline V gene encodes CDR1 SNHLY and CDR2 FYNNEI. This CDR3 spans 13 amino acids. The J segment lost 5 bases and the V segment lost 4 bases, leaving 3 bases of the junction unmatched. The CDR3: CASSANRGETQYF. The CDR3 bases are TGTGCCAGCAGTGCGAACAGGGGGGAGACCCAGTACTTC.